Listed below are T cell receptor beta chains from one sample, sequenced in a study of blood T cell repertoires in COVID-19. TCRdb keeps only in-frame clones here, not all; method: immunoSEQ multiplex PCR. The table has some 450,000 clones, around 90% seen once. The sample consisted of peripheral blood. These receptors were collected from a man between 18 and 29 years old with COVID-19, enrolled during active disease. The CDR3 runs from the conserved cysteine through the conserved F or W. A D gene is named only where the DNA matches it firmly. Some rows mark clone size as missing; the rest say once, few, many or name a class of expanded clone.

j_call	clone_size	v_call	d_call	cdr3_aa
TRBJ1-3	.	TRBV30	.	CAWSVSSGNTIYF
TRBJ2-7	once	TRBV3-1/TRBV3-2	TRBD1	CASSPIGTGSYEQYF
TRBJ2-6	.	TRBV23-1	TRBD1	CASSQRSGQGGSGANVLTF
TRBJ1-5	few	TRBV4-2	.	CASSPVEGGNQPQHF
TRBJ2-7	.	TRBV3-1/TRBV3-2	TRBD1	CASSQTLGTGIYEQYF
TRBJ2-7	.	TRBV30	.	CAWSRGNEQYF
TRBJ1-1	.	TRBV6-5	.	CASSYVARTEAFF
TRBJ1-1	few	TRBV15	TRBD1	CATSSDRANTEAFF
TRBJ2-3	.	TRBV5-4	TRBD1	CASSPLSGQGITDTQYF
TRBJ2-7	few	TRBV18	TRBD1	CASSTGVSFYEQYF
TRBJ2-7	once	TRBV12-5	TRBD1	CASGLRDRGYEQYF
TRBJ2-5	.	TRBV6-5	.	CASSQTRQETQYF
TRBJ2-2	.	TRBV3-1/TRBV3-2	.	CASTPGMRTGELFF
TRBJ2-7	.	TRBV12-3/TRBV12-4	.	CASSLGGVYEQYF
TRBJ2-3	.	TRBV6-5	TRBD1	CASSYDRATDTQYF
TRBJ2-3	.	TRBV4-2	.	CASSQDWGGPYTQYF
TRBJ2-7	.	TRBV5-1	TRBD1	CASSLGPQGAEYEQYF